This TCR beta chain was captured by sequencing in a study of identical twins. TCRdb re-derived calls from the 5' RACE reads in MiXCR, one entry per CDR3 protein. The data contain some 600,000 distinct CDR3 sequences, about 7.6% of them singletons. This CDR3 region has 15 residues. V was pared by 2 bases and J by 1 base, with 2 bases of the junction left unmatched. Germline values: CDR1 MNHEY, CDR2 SVGAGI. In this sample, this clonotype turned up a few times. The antigen remains unidentified. Overall study findings and caveats: High-abundance cord blood beta clonotypes had fewer insertions; memory repertoires showed none. There is a chance that invariant MAIT and iNKT cells partially muddied zero-insertion analyses. Cross-sectional statistics, not tracking of the same donors, supported the conclusions.

These data were likewise used in another study, on yellow fever vaccine responses in identical twins. That study adds: After vaccination, twins' T cell response reportedly seemed partly convergent, partly personalized.

The sample taken for sequencing was PBMCs. This clonotype originated in a woman aged 18-29 years in good health. J is TRBJ2-5 and V is TRBV6-5, with 9 bases lining up with TRBD1. DNA for the CDR3: TGTGCCAGCAGTTACGGGGGACAGGGCCAAGAGACCCAGTACTTC. Its translation is CASSYGGQGQETQYF.